This TCR beta chain is from a study of T-cell reconstitution after alpha-beta-depleted transplantation in children. Unique molecular identifiers were incorporated into the prepared TCRbeta library. Each CDR3 protein is one row after TCRdb ran MiXCR on the PCR reads. The sample has about 110,000 distinct CDR3 sequences, about 6% seen once; the top ten hold 20% to 25%. Germline V gene sequence: CDR1 MNHEY, CDR2 SVGEGT. The CDR3 is made up of 16 amino acids. V was clipped by 5 bases and J by 4 bases; unmatched bases: 11. This clonotype was observed at least ten times. Its specificity is unknown. Points from the study as a whole: At one year after transplant, newly produced T cells mostly accounted for T-cell counts and diversity.

This TCR was sampled from a male patient under 10 years old who had a stem cell transplant for acute lymphoblastic leukemia, so the T cells may come from the graft donor. The source material was PBMCs, mostly from graft donor cells, sampled 360 days after TCRalphabeta/CD19-depleted stem cell transplant. The chain uses TRBV6-2 or TRBV6-3 and TRBJ2-3; TRBD1 agrees at 8 bases. CDR3 nucleotides: TGTGCCAGCAGTACCCGGACAGGGAGAAAGGCAGATACGCAGTATTTT. Amino acid sequence: CASSTRTGRKADTQYF.